These 23 T cell receptor beta chains came from one sample sequenced in a study of blood T cells in healthy people across ages. Primers used in a second PCR of roughly 6 to 12 cycles were a sample-barcoded 5' primer and a J-beta primer mix. Via MiXCR, TCRdb re-called the 5' RACE reads, giving one row per CDR3 protein. Of 1.8 million or so distinct CDR3 sequences detected, approximately 39% appear once; the ten largest clones hold approximately 22%. Sequencing used blood. Source of these receptors: a human donor in good health.

The V call is TRBV2, the J call TRBJ2-3, with D possibly TRBD2 on 6 matching bases. This CDR3 region has 17 residues. From germline, CDR1 is SNHLY and CDR2 FYNNEI. The V and J ends lost 7 bases and 4 bases respectively, with 24 bases between them. CDR3 protein: CASTLIDSPDYADTQYF. In DNA, the CDR3 is TGTGCCAGCACGCTGATCGACTCCCCGGACTACGCAGATACGCAGTATTTT.

The chain recombines TRBV3-1 with TRBJ2-3, with D uncertain. Germline values: CDR1 LGHDT, CDR2 YNNKEL (reference sequence). The CDR3 has 14 amino acids. The V end was cut by 1 base, the J end by 3 bases, with 8 bases between. The CDR3 DNA sequence: TGTGCCAGCAGCCAAGCGGCAGGAACAGATACGCAGTATTTT. It encodes CASSQAAGTDTQYF.

This clonotype occurred a few times. This sequence joins TRBV12-3 or TRBV12-4 and TRBJ1-6; no firm D call. The germline V and J ends were trimmed by 3 bases and 9 bases, with 12 bases remaining between them. The CDR3 contains 14 residues. The CDR3 DNA is TGTGCCAGCAGTTTGGCTTCCTCCGGTTCACCCCTCCACTTT. Amino acid sequence: CASSLASSGSPLHF.

This clonotype was counted only a few times. The chain recombines TRBV29-1 with TRBJ1-4; the D is unclear. The V end was cut by 7 bases, the J end by 2 bases, with 11 bases between. Germline V lookup: CDR1 SQVTM, CDR2 ANQGSEA. The CDR3 runs 13 residues. CDR3 DNA sequence: TGCAGCGGGTCGCGCGGGACTAATGAAAAACTGTTTTTT. It specifies CSGSRGTNEKLFF.

For this clonotype: A much larger clone lies one base from this, so it may be a read error. V usage is TRBV3-1 and J usage is TRBJ2-4; no definite D call. This CDR3 has 14 amino acids. Between the trimmed V and J ends, which lost 4 bases and 10 bases, there was a span of 17 bases. CDR1 and CDR2 from the germline V gene are LGHDT and YNNKEL (reference sequence). DNA of the CDR3: TGTGCCAGCAGCCCTCCTCGTGGCTGCCGGATTCAGTACTTC. Translation: CASSPPRGCRIQYF. The variable domain in full, completed from reference TRBV3-1 and TRBJ2-4, reads DTAVSQTPKYLVTQMGNDKSIKCEQNLGHDTMYWYKQDSKKFLKIMFSYNNKELIINETVPNRFSPKSPDKAHLNLHINSLELGDSAVYFCASSPPRGCRIQYFGAGTRLSVL.

This rearrangement joins TRBV12-3 or TRBV12-4 to TRBJ2-7; D is uncertain. TRBJ2-1 explains the end of the DNA better; the J call may be wrong. The CDR3 runs to 14 residues. In nucleotides, the CDR3 is TGTGCCAGCAGTCGGACGGTGGGTTCCTACGAGCAGTTCTTC. This translates into CASSRTVGSYEQFF.

As to this clonotype: A junction boundary mismatches the germline segment, possibly from a read error. Here the CDR3 DNA reads TGTGCCGGCAGCATCGGGACTAGCGGGGGGGCCGAGACCCAGTACTTC. It translates to CAGSIGTSGGAETQYF. This rearrangement joins TRBV7-6 to TRBJ2-5; 16 bases fit TRBD2. Germline V gene lookup returns CDR1 SGHVS and CDR2 FNYEAQ. The length of the CDR3 is 16 residues. Using reference TRBV7-6 and TRBJ2-5 for the parts outside the CDR3, the full variable domain is GAGVSQSPRYKVTKRGQDVALRCDPISGHVSLYWYRQALGQGPEFLTYFNYEAQQDKSGLPNDRFSAERPEGSISTLTIQRTEQRDSAMYRCAGSIGTSGGAETQYFGPGTRLLVL.

J is TRBJ2-7 and V is TRBV28; no reliable D call. This CDR3 contains 14 residues. The germline V gene encodes CDR1 MDHEN and CDR2 SYDVKM. V gave up 3 bases and J gave up 1 base, with 10 bases separating them. The CDR3 sequence: CASSFLAVSYEQYF. CDR3 in DNA: TGTGCCAGCAGTTTCCTTGCAGTTTCCTACGAGCAGTACTTC.

This clonotype was seen more than once but under ten times. This chain uses TRBV7-9 with TRBJ1-6; 7 positions match TRBD1. From germline, CDR1 is SEHNR and CDR2 FQNEAQ (reference sequence). This CDR3 has 15 residues. Losses at the gene ends were 4 bases for V and 7 bases for J; bases not matched to a gene: 7. As DNA, the CDR3 is TGTGCCAGCAGCTCCCGGACAGGCCCGAATTCACCCCTCCACTTT. Protein: CASSSRTGPNSPLHF.

This clonotype appeared a single time. V and J are TRBV2 and TRBJ2-1; 10 bases map to TRBD2. This CDR3 is built from 14 residues. V shed 8 bases, J shed 2 bases, and the junction held 3 bases outside the gene matches. The germline CDR1 and CDR2 sequences are SNHLY and FYNNEI. The CDR3: CASVTSGAYNEQFF. CDR3 DNA sequence: TGTGCCAGCGTTACTAGCGGGGCCTACAATGAGCAGTTCTTC.

There are a few counts of this clonotype. V is TRBV7-3 and J is TRBJ2-1; D call uncertain. The germline V and J ends were trimmed by 0 bases and 9 bases, with 9 bases remaining between them. In germline, CDR1 is SGHTA, CDR2 FQGTGA. The CDR3 runs to 13 residues. CDR3 region: CASSLTGFSEQFF. CDR3 nucleotide sequence: TGTGCCAGCAGCTTAACAGGGTTTAGTGAGCAGTTCTTC.

The chain links TRBV29-1 to TRBJ2-5; 9 bases align to TRBD2. J gave up 1 base and V 8 bases, and 8 bases lay outside the gene matches. This CDR3 region has 14 residues. The germline V gene has CDR1 SQVTM and CDR2 ANQGSEA. CDR3 residues: CSWRLAGVQETQYF. Written as DNA, the CDR3 is TGCAGCTGGAGATTAGCGGGGGTCCAAGAGACCCAGTACTTC.

This clonotype was detected a few times. The chain employs TRBV9 and TRBJ1-5; tentative D call: TRBD1 (6 bases). Per germline, CDR1 SGDLS and CDR2 YYNGEE. The V gene lost 9 bases and the J gene lost 4 bases, with 26 bases spanning the gap. CDR3 size: 17 residues. The DNA for the CDR3 is TGTGCCAACCGCGATATTACGCAGGGGACCGATAATCAGCCCCAGCATTTT. Protein product: CANRDITQGTDNQPQHF.

This clonotype was detected a few times. The genes are TRBV7-3 and TRBJ2-1; D is unresolved. The V and J ends lost 2 bases and 8 bases respectively, with 13 bases between them. This CDR3 region has 14 residues. Looked up from germline, CDR1 is SGHTA and CDR2 is FQGTGA. The CDR3 loop is CASSLLYSKDEQFF. The CDR3 DNA reads TGTGCCAGCAGCTTATTGTACAGTAAAGATGAGCAGTTCTTC.

The chain carries TRBV12-3 or TRBV12-4 and TRBJ1-3; D is perhaps TRBD1 (6 bases). Trimming shortened V by 3 bases and J by 4 bases, and 16 bases separated the two germline ends. There are 16 residues in the CDR3. In DNA, the CDR3 is TGTGCCAGCAGTTTTGGGGGACACAGGACCGGAAACACCATATATTTT. Encoded protein: CASSFGGHRTGNTIYF.

This clonotype was counted a single time. The chain uses TRBV7-8 and TRBJ2-7, with TRBD2 identical over 7 bases. The CDR3 runs 13 residues. V lost 5 bases and J lost 10; bases outside the gene matches: 11. CDR1 and CDR2 (germline): SGHVS, FQNEAQ. In DNA form, the CDR3 reads TGTGCCAGCAGCCCCGCCATGCGGGAGACTCAGTACTTC. Translation gives CASSPAMRETQYF. The variable domain in full, with the rest retrieved from reference TRBV7-8 and TRBJ2-7, is GAGVSQSPRYKVAKRGQDVALRCDPISGHVSLFWYQQALGQGPEFLTYFQNEAQLDKSGLPSDRFFAERPEGSVSTLKIQRTQQEDSAVYLCASSPAMRETQYFGPGTRLTVT.

The chain couples TRBV20-1 to TRBJ2-3, with D possibly being TRBD1 or TRBD2 (7 bases each). CDR1 is DFQATT, CDR2 SNEGSKA, per germline (reference sequence). V was shortened by 3 bases and J by 2 bases, with 21 bases between the two germline ends. The CDR3 is made up of 17 amino acids. DNA of the CDR3: TGCAGTGCTAGTTTTTTACGGGGGGACAGTAACACAGATACGCAGTATTTT. Residues: CSASFLRGDSNTDTQYF.

The chain joins TRBV9 to TRBJ2-3; D is possibly TRBD1 (5 bases). The CDR3 has 14 amino acids. Germline CDR1 reads SGDLS; CDR2 reads YYNGEE. V lost 4 bases, J lost 6 bases, and 15 bases lay in between. The chain's CDR3 is CASSNRAPGDTQYF. The CDR3 coding sequence is TGTGCCAGCAGCAACCGGGCCCCAGGGGATACGCAGTATTTT.

The J gene is TRBJ2-1, the V gene TRBV20-1; D is possibly TRBD1 (6 bases). V lost 3 bases, J lost 6 bases, and 15 bases lay in between. CDR3 size: 14 residues. Germline values: CDR1 DFQATT, CDR2 SNEGSKA (reference sequence). CDR3: CSASSQGRFNEQFF. Here the CDR3 DNA reads TGCAGTGCTAGTTCGCAGGGGCGGTTCAATGAGCAGTTCTTC.

Comment on this clonotype: A junction end diverges from the germline sequence, so it may reflect a read error. The J gene is TRBJ2-4, the V gene TRBV20-1; D gene ambiguous. Looked up from germline, CDR1 is DFQATT and CDR2 is SNEGSKA (reference sequence). The CDR3 has 12 residues. The CDR3 DNA is TGCAGTGCTAGAAGGGCAGCCAACATCCAGTACTTC. Translation: CSARRAANIQYF.

The chain joins TRBV29-1 to TRBJ2-5; a possible D gene is TRBD2 (6 bases). V was trimmed by 6 bases and J by 0 bases, leaving 14 bases between them. CDR3 length: 14 residues. Germline V gene data show CDR1 as SQVTM and CDR2 as ANQGSEA. CDR3 loop: CSVPSAGNQETQYF. The CDR3 region has the DNA TGCAGCGTCCCGTCAGCGGGTAACCAAGAGACCCAGTACTTC.

This chain joins TRBV5-6 and TRBJ2-1; D ambiguous. The CDR3 is 13 amino acids. From germline, CDR1 is SGHDT and CDR2 YYEEEE. Trimming removed 0 bases from V and 13 bases from J, with 14 bases in between. The CDR3 is CASSLAVRELQFF. CDR3 DNA sequence: TGTGCCAGCAGCTTGGCCGTGCGCGAGCTACAGTTCTTC.

The chain has TRBV2 and TRBJ2-3; D call uncertain. The germline V gene encodes CDR1 SNHLY and CDR2 FYNNEI. V lost 5 bases and J 5 bases, leaving 11 bases between the germline ends. The CDR3 covers 13 residues. The CDR3 region has the DNA TGTGCCAGCAGTTTTCGGGCCCAAGATACGCAGTATTTT. It translates to CASSFRAQDTQYF. Full variable domain (outside the CDR3, taken from reference TRBV2 and TRBJ2-3): EPEVTQTPSHQVTQMGQEVILRCVPISNHLYFYWYRQILGQKVEFLVSFYNNEISEKSEIFDDQFSVERPDGSNFTLKIRSTKLEDSAMYFCASSFRAQDTQYFGPGTRLTVL.